This entry lists 29 T cell receptor beta chains sequenced from one sample in a study of T cell responses to AZD1222 COVID-19 vaccine. The method was immunoSEQ multiplex PCR; TCRdb's version includes in-frame clones alone and lacks a portion of them. The sample holds around 150,000 clones, approximately 90% seen once. The input for sequencing was peripheral blood, taken on day 0 of AZD1222 vaccination. The receptors derive from an adult in good health.

The chain couples TRBV18 to TRBJ2-1, with D maybe TRBD2 (6 bases). The CDR3 runs 15 residues. Germline CDR1 is KGHSH and CDR2 is LQKENI. V lost 0 bases and J lost 3, with 9 bases in between. In DNA form, the CDR3 reads TGTGCCAGCTCACCACCGGGGACTCGCTACAATGAGCAGTTCTTC. Its protein product is CASSPPGTRYNEQFF.

The chain is built from TRBV19 and TRBJ2-7; possibly TRBD1 for D (5 bases). Germline V CDR1 and CDR2: LNHDA, SQIVND (reference sequence). Trimming pared 6 bases from V and 1 base from J, leaving 19 bases between. The CDR3 has 16 residues. In nucleotides, the CDR3 is TGTGCCAGTAGCCTCGGCACAGGCTTAGTGTCCTACGAGCAGTACTTC. It codes for CASSLGTGLVSYEQYF.

The table lists this clone with a few counts. This chain uses TRBV2 with TRBJ1-5; 8 bases agree with TRBD1. The CDR3 is 14 residues long. The germline V gene has CDR1 SNHLY and CDR2 FYNNEI. V lost 1 base, J lost 7 bases, and 3 bases stayed unmatched. DNA of the CDR3: TGTGCCAGCAGTGAAGTAACAGGGGGGCAGCCCCAGCATTTT. Amino acid sequence: CASSEVTGGQPQHF.

The chain uses TRBV6-5 and TRBJ1-1; no reliable D call. The CDR3 has 11 amino acids. Germline assignment: CDR1 MNHEY and CDR2 SVGAGI. V was pared by 7 bases and J by 8 bases, with 11 bases between. The CDR3 region has the DNA TGTGCCAGCACCTCCCGAAGGGAAGCTTTCTTT. Translated, it gives CASTSRREAFF.

The V call is TRBV5-1, the J call TRBJ2-5, with 8 bases matching TRBD1. Per germline, CDR1 SGHRS and CDR2 YFSETQ. This CDR3 region has 15 residues. V gave up 4 bases and J gave up 2 bases; unmatched junction bases: 7. The CDR3 spells CASSPPTGEQETQYF. The DNA for the CDR3 is TGCGCCAGCAGCCCCCCGACAGGGGAACAAGAGACCCAGTACTTC.

The table lists this clone with a count of one. This sequence joins TRBV6-5 and TRBJ1-5, with D uncertain. Germline V CDR1 and CDR2: MNHEY, SVGAGI. Trimming removed 8 bases at V and 1 base at J, with 15 bases between. CDR3 length equals 15 residues. The CDR3 is CASLRGLLSNQPQHF. The DNA of the CDR3 is TGTGCCAGCCTCCGTGGGCTGCTGAGCAATCAGCCCCAGCATTTT.

This chain uses TRBV3-1 (or the pseudogene TRBV3-2) with TRBJ2-2, with D perhaps matching TRBD1 (5 bases). V lost 3 bases, J lost 5 bases, and 16 bases lay in between. The CDR3 sequence is 16 residues long. The germline gives CDR1 LGHDT, CDR2 YNNKEL (reference sequence). In DNA form, the CDR3 reads TGTGCCAGCAGCCATTCAGGGTGGGGTACTACCGGGGAGCTGTTTTTT. It yields the protein CASSHSGWGTTGELFF.

J is TRBJ1-1 and V is TRBV19; D unclear. CDR1 is LNHDA and CDR2 is SQIVND in the germline V gene (reference sequence). The V end lost 9 bases, the J end lost 11 bases, and 22 bases lay between the germline ends. This CDR3 region has 13 residues. Here the CDR3 reads CASANRAKERAFF. In DNA, the CDR3 is TGTGCCAGCGCGAACCGGGCAAAGGAGCGGGCTTTCTTT.

This clone was observed a few times. This sequence joins TRBV6-5 and TRBJ2-7; 11 nucleotides line up with TRBD2. CDR1 and CDR2 (germline): MNHEY, SVGAGI. This CDR3 comprises 16 residues. V was clipped by 0 bases and J by 6 bases; unmatched bases: 7. This CDR3 reads CASSYSVLAGVFEQYF. The CDR3 bases are TGTGCCAGCAGTTACTCGGTACTAGCGGGAGTTTTCGAGCAGTACTTC.

J is TRBJ2-3 and V is TRBV24-1, with TRBD2 matching over 9 bases. The CDR3 extends over 16 amino acids. The germline V gene has CDR1 KGHDR and CDR2 SFDVKD. J lost 3 bases, V lost 7 bases, and 10 bases had no gene match. The CDR3 loop is CATSLSREGRTDTQYF. DNA for the CDR3: TGTGCCACCAGCTTGTCGCGGGAGGGCCGAACAGATACGCAGTATTTT.

The chain combines TRBV21-1 with TRBJ2-7; TRBD2, as called in the table, went unchecked against the DNA. TRBV21-1 is assigned pseudogene status. CDR3 length: 15 amino acids. CDR3 sequence (DNA): TGTGCCAGCAGCAAAGCAGGCCCGGCGGGGTACGAGCAGTACTTC. Translating gives CASSKAGPAGYEQYF.

The genes are TRBV19 and TRBJ1-2; D not certain. Germline-derived CDR1 and CDR2 are LNHDA and SQIVND (reference sequence). The CDR3 runs 12 residues. Trimming cost V 3 bases and J 7 bases, with 9 bases left between them. The DNA of the CDR3 is TGTGCCAGTAGTATTGGCAGTGGTGGCTACACCTTC. Amino acids: CASSIGSGGYTF. The complete variable domain, with remaining parts taken from reference TRBV19 and TRBJ1-2, reads DGGITQSPKYLFRKEGQNVTLSCEQNLNHDAMYWYRQDPGQGLRLIYYSQIVNDFQKGDIAEGYSVSREKKESFPLTVTSAQKNPTAFYLCASSIGSGGYTFGSGTRLTVV.

The sample holds a few counts of this clone. The chain uses TRBV11-2 and TRBJ2-7, with D perhaps TRBD1 (6 bases). Germline lookup yields CDR1 SGHAT and CDR2 FQNNGV. The CDR3 sequence is 13 residues long. V lost 1 base to trimming and J lost 3 bases, with 7 bases between them. The CDR3 spells CASSLGGHYEQYF. The CDR3 nucleotides read TGTGCCAGCAGCTTAGGGGGACACTACGAGCAGTACTTC.

The chain recombines TRBV14 with TRBJ2-2; no reliable D call. Germline CDR1 reads SGHDN; CDR2 reads FVKESK. The CDR3 consists of 15 residues. V was cut by 1 base and J by 1 base, with 7 bases left in between. CDR3 DNA: TGTGCCAGCAGCCAAGTGTACGGGAACACCGGGGAGCTGTTTTTT. Its translation is CASSQVYGNTGELFF.

The chain employs TRBV28 and TRBJ2-5; 7 bases match TRBD1. The J segment lost 2 bases and the V segment lost 3 bases, leaving 6 bases of the junction unmatched. The CDR3 sequence is 15 residues long. CDR1 is MDHEN and CDR2 is SYDVKM in the germline V gene. The CDR3 is CASSLKIRGQETQYF. The CDR3 coding sequence is TGTGCCAGCAGTTTGAAGATCAGGGGGCAAGAGACCCAGTACTTC.

V is TRBV10-1 and J is TRBJ1-1; TRBD1 matches 7 bases. The CDR3 runs to 14 residues. V shed 3 bases and J 0 bases; nucleotides not matched to a gene: 1. Germline V gene sequence: CDR1 WNHNN, CDR2 SYGVQD (reference sequence). CDR3 in amino acids: CASSEGTVNTEAFF. DNA of the CDR3: TGCGCCAGCAGTGAAGGGACAGTGAACACTGAAGCTTTCTTT.

The genes are TRBV13 and TRBJ2-7; D gene uncertain. Per germline, CDR1 PRHDT and CDR2 FYEKMQ (reference sequence). Trimming stripped 8 bases from V and 2 bases from J, with 13 bases between. The CDR3 is made up of 13 amino acids. The chain's CDR3 is CASSDRSTYEQYF. CDR3 nucleotides: TGTGCCAGCTCCGACCGCTCCACCTACGAGCAGTACTTC.

The chain couples TRBV7-8 to TRBJ1-1, with a possible D match to TRBD1 (6 bases). The germline V gene encodes CDR1 SGHVS and CDR2 FQNEAQ. Trimming shortened V by 5 bases and J by 7 bases, and 11 bases separated the two germline ends. The CDR3 spans 12 residues. CDR3 loop: CASSPGAVEAFF. The CDR3 nucleotides read TGTGCCAGCAGCCCGGGGGCCGTTGAAGCTTTCTTT.

This chain joins TRBV20-1 and TRBJ1-2; D may be TRBD1 (6 bases). The CDR3 runs 13 residues. V lost 3 bases and J 1 base, leaving 9 bases between the germline ends. From germline, CDR1 is DFQATT and CDR2 SNEGSKA (reference sequence). In nucleotides, the CDR3 is TGCAGTGCTAGTCGGGGGCATAACTATGGCTACACCTTC. Its translation: CSASRGHNYGYTF.

V gene TRBV23-1 combines with J gene TRBJ1-3, with D unclear. TRBV23-1 is an ORF, with its function uncertain. This CDR3 contains 15 residues. V dropped 3 bases and J dropped 2 bases, with 11 bases sitting between them. The CDR3 DNA sequence: TGCGCCAGCAGTCATTCCCTTAGTACTGGAAACACCATATATTTT. Amino acid sequence: CASSHSLSTGNTIYF.

This chain connects TRBV4-1 to TRBJ2-4; 9 nucleotides line up with TRBD2. Germline assignment: CDR1 MGHRA and CDR2 YSYEKL. V was pared by 0 bases and J by 6 bases, with 3 bases of the junction left unmatched. CDR3 length: 15 amino acids. CDR3 in DNA: TGCGCCAGCAGCCAAGATGGGACTAGCAGAAACATTCAGTACTTC. Its protein product is CASSQDGTSRNIQYF.

Points on this clone: In the same sample, other DNA sequences code for this CDR3. This chain connects TRBV5-1 to TRBJ1-1; no clear D gene. V lost 5 bases and J 0 bases, leaving 8 bases between the germline ends. Germline CDR1 SGHRS, CDR2 YFSETQ. The CDR3 has 13 amino acids. The CDR3 region is CASRGRLNTEAFF. DNA of the CDR3: TGCGCCAGCAGGGGCAGGCTGAACACTGAAGCTTTCTTT.

The chain uses TRBV6-2 or TRBV6-3 and TRBJ2-7; perhaps TRBD2 as D (6 bases). Trimming stripped 5 bases from V and 4 bases from J, with 12 bases between. Looked up from germline, CDR1 is MNHEY and CDR2 is SVGEGT. The CDR3 covers 13 residues. CDR3 DNA: TGTGCCAGCAGTCAGGGACTTTCATACGAGCAGTACTTC. Protein product: CASSQGLSYEQYF.

A note on this clone: The identical CDR3 is also encoded by other nucleotide sequences in the sample. This chain uses TRBV28 with TRBJ1-4; TRBD1 is a possible D gene (6 bases). The germline gives CDR1 MDHEN, CDR2 SYDVKM. There are 14 residues in the CDR3. Trimming pared 3 bases from V and 8 bases from J, leaving 13 bases between. The CDR3 region has the DNA TGTGCCAGCAGTTTGGGCCAGGGGAGGGAAAAACTGTTTTTT. Its protein is CASSLGQGREKLFF.

This sequence joins TRBV18 and TRBJ2-1; no definite D call. In germline, CDR1 is KGHSH, CDR2 LQKENI. With 2 bases removed from V and 4 bases from J, the gap between germline ends came to 6 bases. This CDR3 is built from 13 residues. CDR3 nucleotides: TGTGCCAGCTCACCAGTCGGGTACAATGAGCAGTTCTTC. It translates to CASSPVGYNEQFF.

The chain has TRBV2 and TRBJ1-4; unclear D gene. The germline V and J ends were trimmed by 8 bases and 5 bases, with 12 bases remaining between them. The CDR3 is 13 residues long. From germline, CDR1 is SNHLY and CDR2 FYNNEI. The DNA for the CDR3 is TGTGCCAGCGTAGTGGCGAGAAATGAAAAACTGTTTTTT. It encodes CASVVARNEKLFF.

This rearrangement joins TRBV4-3 to TRBJ1-2; D gene ambiguous. Trimming removed 0 bases from V and 2 bases from J, with 10 bases in between. The CDR3 is 15 residues long. Germline V lookup: CDR1 LGHNA, CDR2 YSLEER. This chain's CDR3 is CASSQEGTNNYGYTF. Here the CDR3 DNA reads TGCGCCAGCAGCCAAGAGGGCACGAACAACTATGGCTACACCTTC.

This chain joins TRBV5-6 and TRBJ2-5, with D possibly TRBD2 on 6 matching bases. CDR3 length: 15 residues. Germline lookup yields CDR1 SGHDT and CDR2 YYEEEE. V was clipped by 3 bases and J by 3 bases, with 15 bases between them. The CDR3 loop reads CASSYYPGLKETQYF. CDR3 DNA: TGTGCCAGCAGCTACTATCCGGGACTCAAAGAGACCCAGTACTTC.

The chain employs TRBV28 and TRBJ2-3; the D is unclear. The CDR3 length is 13 residues. CDR1 and CDR2 from the germline V gene are MDHEN and SYDVKM. V gave up 8 bases and J gave up 1 base, with 10 bases separating them. CDR3 in amino acids: CASLPGGTDTQYF. CDR3 nucleotides: TGTGCCAGCCTCCCGGGTGGCACAGATACGCAGTATTTT.